The rows below give T cell receptor beta chains drawn from one sample of a study of regulatory T cells in long-lasting Graves disease. TCRdb re-derived calls from the multiplex PCR reads in MiXCR, one entry per CDR3 protein. The profile shows 400,000 to 600,000 distinct CDR3 sequences, roughly 21% of them singletons. The sample in question was peripheral blood mononuclear cells (PBMCs), obtained when the disease was refractory, from a patient treated with antithyroid drugs. Source of these receptors: a female donor with Graves disease. Both conserved end residues are part of each CDR3. The order of the fields is V gene, clone size, D gene, J gene, CDR3 DNA, CDR3 protein. D genes are given only for firm matches. Not every row has a clone size; where given, it reads once, few, many or a size class.

v_call: TRBV6-4
clone_size: NA
d_call: TRBD1
j_call: TRBJ1-2
cdr3_nt: TGTGCCAGCAGCCCCGGACAGGGGGCGAATCTCTATGGCTACACCTTC
cdr3_aa: CASSPGQGANLYGYTF

v_call: TRBV7-9
clone_size: many
d_call: NA
j_call: TRBJ2-5
cdr3_nt: TGTGCCAGCAGTTTCCCTCGCGGGCGGGAATGGGAGACCCAGTACTTC
cdr3_aa: CASSFPRGREWETQYF

v_call: TRBV11-2
clone_size: many
d_call: NA
j_call: TRBJ1-2
cdr3_nt: TGTGCCAGCAGCATCACAGGAGCCTATGGCTACACCTTC
cdr3_aa: CASSITGAYGYTF

v_call: TRBV11-2
clone_size: many
d_call: TRBD1
j_call: TRBJ2-5
cdr3_nt: TGTGCCAGCAGCTTACTTCTCGCGACAGGGGGTTTCCAAGAGACCCAGTACTTC
cdr3_aa: CASSLLLATGGFQETQYF

v_call: TRBV6-1
clone_size: many
d_call: NA
j_call: TRBJ1-5
cdr3_nt: TGTGCCAGCAGTCACGGTGGGGCTCAGCCCCAGCATTTT
cdr3_aa: CASSHGGAQPQHF

v_call: TRBV28
clone_size: many
d_call: NA
j_call: TRBJ2-7
cdr3_nt: TGTGCCAGCAGTGCTATGATGGGGGGCGATTACGAGCAGTACTTC
cdr3_aa: CASSAMMGGDYEQYF

v_call: TRBV5-1
clone_size: few
d_call: TRBD1
j_call: TRBJ1-4
cdr3_nt: TGCGCCAGCAGCGACGACTGGACAGGCCTAATCTCCAATGAAAAACTGTTTTTT
cdr3_aa: CASSDDWTGLISNEKLFF

v_call: TRBV5-8
clone_size: many
d_call: NA
j_call: TRBJ2-5
cdr3_nt: TGTGCCAGCAGCTTGCCCTTAGTCCAAGAGACCCAGTACTTC
cdr3_aa: CASSLPLVQETQYF

v_call: TRBV7-2
clone_size: many
d_call: NA
j_call: TRBJ2-5
cdr3_nt: TGTGCCAGCAGCCATCTCTTCGGGACCCAGTACTTC
cdr3_aa: CASSHLFGTQYF

v_call: TRBV5-1
clone_size: NA
d_call: NA
j_call: TRBJ1-4
cdr3_nt: TGCGCCAGCAGCTCAGAGTCAGGACGTGAAAAACTGTTTTTT
cdr3_aa: CASSSESGREKLFF